A single sample is the source of the 31 T cell receptor beta chains below, sequenced in a study of immune characterization of retroperitoneal liposarcoma. TCRdb redid the calling of the PCR reads with MiXCR, one entry per CDR3 protein. The sample holds thousands of distinct CDR3 sequences; more than 40% are singletons and the top ten take less than 55%. The sequenced sample was tumor tissue. Every receptor here comes from a male donor with retroperitoneal liposarcoma.

The chain is built from TRBV7-2 and TRBJ2-2; the D gene is possibly TRBD1 (6 bases). Trimming pared 2 bases from V and 7 bases from J, leaving 14 bases between. The CDR3 has 15 amino acids. The V gene's germline CDR1 is SGHTA and CDR2 FQGNSA. DNA for the CDR3: TGTGCCAGCAGCTTAAAGGCAGGGGCTAGCGGGGAGCTGTTTTTT. It translates to CASSLKAGASGELFF.

In this sample, this clonotype turned up a few times. The V call is TRBV12-5, the J call TRBJ2-1, with 11 nucleotides matching TRBD2. CDR1 is LGHNT and CDR2 is FRNRAP in the germline V gene. The J segment lost 13 bases and the V segment lost 2 bases, leaving 7 bases of the junction unmatched. CDR3 length: 14 amino acids. The CDR3 reads CASGLNSGRETQFF. CDR3 in DNA: TGTGCTAGTGGTTTGAATAGCGGGAGGGAGACCCAGTTCTTC. Full variable domain (missing parts from reference TRBV12-5 and TRBJ2-1): DARVTQTPRHKVTEMGQEVTMRCQPILGHNTVFWYRQTMMQGLELLAYFRNRAPLDDSGMPKDRFSAEMPDATLATLKIQPSEPRDSAVYFCASGLNSGRETQFFGPGTRLTVL.

This clonotype is medium-sized within its sample. The chain combines TRBV6-4 with TRBJ2-1; 12 nucleotides agree with TRBD2. The CDR3 extends over 15 amino acids. V shed 8 bases and J 6 bases; nucleotides not matched to a gene: 8. Germline V gives CDR1 MRHNA, CDR2 SNTAGT. CDR3 sequence reads: CASSQTSGGGNEQFF. The DNA for the CDR3 is TGTGCCAGCTCGCAGACTAGCGGGGGCGGCAATGAGCAGTTCTTC.

V and J are TRBV7-2 and TRBJ2-1; unclear D gene. This CDR3 contains 16 residues. Trimming stripped 5 bases from V and 0 bases from J, with 14 bases between. Germline-derived CDR1 and CDR2 are SGHTA and FQGNSA. CDR3 bases: TGTGCCAGCAGCCTAGGCGGTTCCAACTCCTACAATGAGCAGTTCTTC. It specifies CASSLGGSNSYNEQFF.

To note about this clonotype: A clone one base away is much larger, so this may be a read error. The chain recombines TRBV7-2 with TRBJ2-1; 7 bases line up with TRBD2. V shed 1 base, J shed 13 bases, and the junction held 13 bases outside the gene matches. This CDR3 has 15 amino acids. The germline V gene encodes CDR1 SGHTA and CDR2 FQGNSA. DNA for the CDR3: TGTGCCAGCAGCTTAGATGGACCTTGGCGGGAGACCCAGTTCTTC. Translated, it gives CASSLDGPWRETQFF.

This clonotype was seen only a few times. The rearrangement joins TRBV6-1 to TRBJ2-2; 8 positions agree with TRBD2. This CDR3 region has 16 residues. Germline CDR1 is MNHNS and CDR2 is SASEGT. The CDR3: CARKSGSGVFRGELFF. CDR3 coding DNA: TGTGCAAGAAAGTCGGGTAGCGGGGTGTTTCGGGGGGAGCTGTTTTTT.

V gene TRBV6-4 combines with J gene TRBJ2-2; maybe TRBD2 (6 bases). V lost 0 bases to trimming and J lost 3 bases, with 11 bases between them. This CDR3 has 16 amino acids. Germline V gene data show CDR1 as MRHNA and CDR2 as SNTAGT. The CDR3 sequence is CASSDSKGGDTGELFF. CDR3 in DNA: TGTGCCAGCAGTGACTCGAAGGGAGGCGACACCGGGGAGCTGTTTTTT.

This clonotype was detected once. The V and J genes are TRBV12-5 and TRBJ2-1; 7 bases fit TRBD2. The last part of the DNA fits TRBJ2-5 better; the J call may be wrong. This CDR3 is 15 amino acids long. The germline V gene has CDR1 LGHNT and CDR2 FRNRAP. DNA for the CDR3: TGTGCTAGTGGTCCCTCAGCGGGAATCCAAGAGACCCAGTACTTC. It is translated as CASGPSAGIQETQYF.

This clonotype has more than one count but fewer than ten. This rearrangement joins TRBV6-1 to TRBJ2-1; D is perhaps TRBD2 (6 bases). The CDR3 is 15 amino acids. Germline CDR1 is MNHNS and CDR2 is SASEGT. The V end was cut by 6 bases, the J end by 10 bases, with 22 bases between. The CDR3 DNA follows: TGTGCCAGCAGAAAGGCGGGACCGGGTCCCTACGAGCAGTTCTTC. This translates into CASRKAGPGPYEQFF.

This clonotype was counted a few times. V gene TRBV6-1 combines with J gene TRBJ2-5, with 7 bases matching TRBD2. The J call may be wrong; the DNA end is better matched by TRBJ2-7. Germline CDR1 and CDR2: MNHNS and SASEGT. CDR3 length: 15 residues. The CDR3 loop reads CASSPGGGGVHEQYF. The CDR3 bases are TGTGCCAGCAGTCCTGGTGGGGGGGGAGTGCACGAGCAGTACTTC.

This rearrangement joins TRBV4-1 to TRBJ2-1; possibly TRBD2 for D (6 bases). Between the trimmed V and J ends, which lost 4 bases and 9 bases, there was a span of 16 bases. Per the germline V gene, CDR1 is MGHRA and CDR2 is YSYEKL. CDR3 length: 14 amino acids. CDR3 residues: CASSPTMTSSEQFF. Here the CDR3 DNA reads TGCGCCAGCAGCCCAACAATGACTAGTAGTGAGCAGTTCTTC.

The rearrangement uses TRBV25-1 and TRBJ2-3; D possibly corresponds to TRBD2 (6 bases). Germline CDR1 and CDR2: MGHDK and SYGVNS. Trimming removed 2 bases from V and 2 bases from J, with 14 bases in between. This CDR3 contains 16 residues. For the CDR3, the DNA is TGTGCCAGCAGTGAACCCGGGACTGCCACCACAGATACGCAGTATTTT. Amino acids: CASSEPGTATTDTQYF.

This chain connects TRBV7-2 to TRBJ2-5, with TRBD2 matching 8 bases. V shed 5 bases, J shed 11 bases, and the junction held 10 bases outside the gene matches. The germline CDR1 and CDR2 sequences are SGHTA and FQGNSA. This CDR3 region has 13 residues. The CDR3 nucleotides read TGTGCCAGCAGCCCGACCCTGGGACTAGAGCAGTACTTC. Translation: CASSPTLGLEQYF.

This chain joins TRBV6-6 and TRBJ2-1; perhaps D is TRBD1 or TRBD2 (5 bases each). Trimming removed 5 bases at V and 13 bases at J, with 21 bases between. Germline V CDR1 and CDR2: MNHNY, SVGAGI (reference sequence). This CDR3 contains 14 residues. CDR3 loop: CASSVSRGAETQFF. CDR3 sequence (DNA): TGTGCCAGCAGTGTCAGTAGGGGAGCGGAGACCCAGTTCTTC.

There are a few counts of this clonotype. The genes are TRBV7-6 and TRBJ2-1; the match to TRBD2 covers 13 bases. Matching the DNA end better, TRBJ2-7 makes the J call doubtful. This CDR3 spans 15 amino acids. The V gene's germline CDR1 is SGHVS and CDR2 FNYEAQ. The CDR3 loop is CASSLGLAGINEQYF. CDR3 DNA: TGTGCCAGCAGCTTGGGACTAGCGGGGATCAATGAGCAGTACTTC.

The chain joins TRBV6-1 to TRBJ2-1; 10 positions agree with TRBD2. CDR1 and CDR2 (germline): MNHNS, SASEGT. V lost 6 bases to trimming and J lost 0 bases; unmatched junction nucleotides: 5. The length of the CDR3 is 16 residues. The CDR3 protein is CASSDPSGSSYNEQFF. Written as DNA, the CDR3 is TGTGCCAGCAGCGATCCTAGCGGGAGCTCCTACAATGAGCAGTTCTTC.

This clonotype turned up a few times. This chain's CDR3 is CASSEAHGGNEKLFF. CDR3 DNA sequence: TGTGCCAGCAGTGAAGCGCACGGGGGCAATGAAAAACTGTTTTTT. The chain couples TRBV6-1 to TRBJ1-4; D is possibly TRBD1 (6 bases). V gave up 0 bases and J gave up 5 bases, with 10 bases separating them. Germline-derived CDR1 and CDR2 are MNHNS and SASEGT. This CDR3 has 15 amino acids.

Judged by abundance, this clonotype is medium-sized. The V call is TRBV6-1, the J call TRBJ2-5; TRBD2 agrees at 9 bases. V lost 5 bases, J lost 4 bases, and 14 bases stayed unmatched. The length of the CDR3 is 17 residues. In germline, CDR1 is MNHNS, CDR2 SASEGT. CDR3 residues: CASSSTLAGGRRETQYF. CDR3 nucleotide sequence: TGTGCCAGCAGTTCCACCCTGGCGGGAGGGCGACGAGAGACCCAGTACTTC.

The genes are TRBV6-1 and TRBJ2-1; the D gene is possibly TRBD1 (6 bases). This CDR3 region has 13 residues. V lost 6 bases and J lost 10, with 16 bases in between. CDR1 is MNHNS and CDR2 is SASEGT in the germline V gene. The CDR3 sequence: CASRSGTRSEQFF. The CDR3 region has the DNA TGTGCCAGCAGGTCCGGGACACGCTCCGAGCAGTTCTTC.

The V and J genes are TRBV6-1 and TRBJ2-1; D may be TRBD2 (5 bases). Germline CDR1 is MNHNS and CDR2 is SASEGT. CDR3 length equals 15 residues. Trimming cost V 2 bases and J 5 bases, with 13 bases left between them. CDR3 amino acids: CASSELLGNDNEQFF. In DNA, the CDR3 is TGTGCCAGCAGTGAATTGCTCGGGAACGACAATGAGCAGTTCTTC.

The genes are TRBV6-2 or TRBV6-3 and TRBJ2-5; either TRBD1 or TRBD2 may supply D (5 bases each). The CDR3 length is 15 residues. The ends were cut back, 3 bases at V and 4 bases at J, with 15 bases in the middle. The germline V gene has CDR1 MNHEY and CDR2 SVGEGT. CDR3 amino acids: CASSYSPGTGETQYF. DNA for the CDR3: TGTGCCAGCAGTTATAGCCCCGGGACGGGAGAGACCCAGTACTTC.

The chain couples TRBV6-1 to TRBJ2-3; TRBD2 matches at 14 bases. CDR3 size: 17 residues. In germline, CDR1 is MNHNS, CDR2 SASEGT. The J segment lost 2 bases and the V segment lost 7 bases, leaving 8 bases of the junction unmatched. Written as DNA, the CDR3 is TGTGCCAGCAACGCGGGACTAGCGGGGGCCCACACAGATACGCAGTATTTT. This translates into CASNAGLAGAHTDTQYF.

The chain employs TRBV6-1 and TRBJ2-1; 11 bases align to TRBD2. Germline CDR1 and CDR2: MNHNS and SASEGT. The CDR3 spans 15 residues. The V segment lost 5 bases and the J segment 4 bases; nucleotides outside the gene matches: 4. The CDR3 DNA is TGTGCCAGCAGTTCGACTAGCGGGACTTACAATGAGCAGTTCTTC. It codes for CASSSTSGTYNEQFF.

The rearrangement joins TRBV7-2 to TRBJ2-5, with TRBD1 identical over 8 bases. The ends lost 2 bases at V and 2 bases at J; junction bases unmatched: 4. Looked up from germline, CDR1 is SGHTA and CDR2 is FQGNSA. This CDR3 contains 15 residues. CDR3 loop: CASSLRTGNQETQYF. As DNA, the CDR3 is TGTGCCAGCAGCTTAAGGACAGGGAATCAAGAGACCCAGTACTTC.

This clonotype was recorded only once. This chain uses TRBV25-1 with TRBJ2-1; D is perhaps TRBD1 (5 bases). Germline CDR1 MGHDK, CDR2 SYGVNS. V gave up 3 bases and J gave up 8 bases, with 11 bases separating them. This CDR3 has 13 residues. CDR3 coding DNA: TGTGCCAGCAGTGACCCAGGGTACCATGAGCAGTTCTTC. Translation: CASSDPGYHEQFF.

This clonotype was seen a handful of times. V and J are TRBV6-1 and TRBJ1-1; unclear D gene. Between the trimmed V and J ends, which lost 0 bases and 3 bases, there was a span of 8 bases. Germline CDR1 is MNHNS and CDR2 is SASEGT. CDR3 length: 14 residues. The CDR3 nucleotides read TGTGCCAGCAGTGAAGCAGGCCAGTACACTGAAGCTTTCTTT. Its translation: CASSEAGQYTEAFF.

This clonotype was seen more than once but under ten times. The J gene is TRBJ1-1, the V gene TRBV6-6; D gene unclear. Trimming shortened V by 3 bases and J by 0 bases, and 11 bases separated the two germline ends. The CDR3 extends over 15 amino acids. Germline CDR1 reads MNHNY; CDR2 reads SVGAGI (reference sequence). The CDR3 region is CASSYSWEMNTEAFF. Written as DNA, the CDR3 is TGTGCCAGCAGTTATAGTTGGGAAATGAACACTGAAGCTTTCTTT.

The gene calls are TRBV12-3 or TRBV12-4 and TRBJ1-5; 11 nucleotides align to TRBD1. V lost 7 bases and J lost 3; bases outside the gene matches: 5. CDR3 length: 15 amino acids. The CDR3 sequence: CASKRTGGFNQPQHF. In DNA form, the CDR3 reads TGTGCCAGCAAAAGGACAGGGGGCTTCAATCAGCCCCAGCATTTT.

The chain employs TRBV7-2 and TRBJ2-7, with TRBD2 matching over 8 bases. Per germline, CDR1 SGHTA and CDR2 FQGNSA. With 0 bases clipped from V and 3 bases from J, the junction kept 1 base outside the gene matches. The CDR3 has 14 residues. The CDR3 region is CASSLAAGVYEQYF. Here the CDR3 DNA reads TGTGCCAGCAGCTTAGCAGCGGGGGTCTACGAGCAGTACTTC.

On this clonotype: This may arise from a read error, as a much more abundant clone is one base away. The chain recombines TRBV27 with TRBJ2-1, with D possibly matching TRBD1 (5 bases). V gave up 6 bases and J gave up 13 bases, with 19 bases separating them. Germline loops: CDR1 MNHEY, CDR2 SMNVEV (reference sequence). The CDR3 sequence is 13 residues long. The CDR3 loop is CASSHRQQETQFF. Written as DNA, the CDR3 is TGTGCCAGCAGCCACCGACAGCAAGAGACCCAGTTCTTC.

This clonotype is medium-sized within its sample. J is TRBJ2-3 and V is TRBV12-3 or TRBV12-4; no clear D gene. The CDR3 consists of 14 residues. Trimming removed 6 bases at V and 2 bases at J, with 12 bases between. The CDR3 loop is CASRSTYYTDTQYF. The DNA of the CDR3 is TGTGCCAGCAGGTCCACATATTACACAGATACGCAGTATTTT.